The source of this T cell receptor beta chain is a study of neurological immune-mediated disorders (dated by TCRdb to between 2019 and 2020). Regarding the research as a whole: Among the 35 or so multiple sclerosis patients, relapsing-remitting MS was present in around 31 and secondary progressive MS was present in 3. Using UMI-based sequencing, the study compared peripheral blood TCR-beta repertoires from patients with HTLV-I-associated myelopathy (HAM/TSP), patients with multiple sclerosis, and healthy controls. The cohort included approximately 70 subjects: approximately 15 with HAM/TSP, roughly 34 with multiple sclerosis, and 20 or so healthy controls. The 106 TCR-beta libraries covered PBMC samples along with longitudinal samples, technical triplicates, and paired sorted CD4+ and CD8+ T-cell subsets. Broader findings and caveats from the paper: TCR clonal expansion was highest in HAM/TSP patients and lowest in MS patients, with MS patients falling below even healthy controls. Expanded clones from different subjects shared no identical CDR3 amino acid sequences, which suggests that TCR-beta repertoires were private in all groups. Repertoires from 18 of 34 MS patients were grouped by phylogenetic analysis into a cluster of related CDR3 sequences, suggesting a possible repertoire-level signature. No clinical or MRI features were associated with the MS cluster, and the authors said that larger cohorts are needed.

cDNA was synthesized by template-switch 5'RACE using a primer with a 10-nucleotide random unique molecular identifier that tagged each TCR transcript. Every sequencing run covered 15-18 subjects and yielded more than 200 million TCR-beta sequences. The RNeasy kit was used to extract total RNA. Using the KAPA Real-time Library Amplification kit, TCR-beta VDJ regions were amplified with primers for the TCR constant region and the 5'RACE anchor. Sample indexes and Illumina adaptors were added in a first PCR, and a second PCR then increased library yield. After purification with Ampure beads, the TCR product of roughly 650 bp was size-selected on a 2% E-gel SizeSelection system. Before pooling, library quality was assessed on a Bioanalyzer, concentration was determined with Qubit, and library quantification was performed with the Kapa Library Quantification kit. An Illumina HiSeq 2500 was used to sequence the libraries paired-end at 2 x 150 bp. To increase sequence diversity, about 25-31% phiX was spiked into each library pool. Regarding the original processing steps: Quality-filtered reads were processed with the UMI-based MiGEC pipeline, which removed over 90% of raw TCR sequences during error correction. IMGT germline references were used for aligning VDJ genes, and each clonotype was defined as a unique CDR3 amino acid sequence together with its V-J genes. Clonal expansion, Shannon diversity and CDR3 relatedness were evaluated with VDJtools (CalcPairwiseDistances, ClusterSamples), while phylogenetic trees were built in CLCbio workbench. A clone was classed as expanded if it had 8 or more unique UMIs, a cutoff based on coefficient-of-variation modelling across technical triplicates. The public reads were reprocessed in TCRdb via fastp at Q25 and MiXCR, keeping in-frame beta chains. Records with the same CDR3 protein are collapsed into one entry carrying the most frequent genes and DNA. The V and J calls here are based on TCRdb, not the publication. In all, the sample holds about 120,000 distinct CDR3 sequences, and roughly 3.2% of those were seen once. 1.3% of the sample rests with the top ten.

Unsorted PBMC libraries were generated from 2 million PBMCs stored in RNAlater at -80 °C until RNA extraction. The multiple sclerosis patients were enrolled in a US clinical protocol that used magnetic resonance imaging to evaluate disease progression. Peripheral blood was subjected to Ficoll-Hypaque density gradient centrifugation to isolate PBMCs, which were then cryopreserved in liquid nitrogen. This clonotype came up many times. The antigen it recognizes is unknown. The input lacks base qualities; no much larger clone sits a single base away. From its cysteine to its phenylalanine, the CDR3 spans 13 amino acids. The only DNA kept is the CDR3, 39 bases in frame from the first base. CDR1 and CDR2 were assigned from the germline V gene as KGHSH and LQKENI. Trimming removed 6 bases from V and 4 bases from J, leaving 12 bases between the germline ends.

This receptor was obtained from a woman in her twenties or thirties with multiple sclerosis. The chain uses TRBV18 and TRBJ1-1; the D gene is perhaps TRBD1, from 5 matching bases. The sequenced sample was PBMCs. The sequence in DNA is TGTGCCAGCTCCCCGGACACAATCACTGAAGCTTTCTTT. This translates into CASSPDTITEAFF.